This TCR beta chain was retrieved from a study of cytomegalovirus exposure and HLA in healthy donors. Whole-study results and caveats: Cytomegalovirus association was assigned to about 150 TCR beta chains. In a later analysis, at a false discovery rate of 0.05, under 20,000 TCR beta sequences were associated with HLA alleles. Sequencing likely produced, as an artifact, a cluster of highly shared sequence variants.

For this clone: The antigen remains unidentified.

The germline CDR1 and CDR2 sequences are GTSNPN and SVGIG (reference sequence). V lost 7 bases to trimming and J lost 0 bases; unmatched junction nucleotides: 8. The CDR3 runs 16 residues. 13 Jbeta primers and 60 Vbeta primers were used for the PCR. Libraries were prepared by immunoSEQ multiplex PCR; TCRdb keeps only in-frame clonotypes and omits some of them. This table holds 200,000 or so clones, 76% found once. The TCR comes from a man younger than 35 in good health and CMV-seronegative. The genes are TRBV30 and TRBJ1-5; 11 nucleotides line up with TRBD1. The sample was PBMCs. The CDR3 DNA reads TGTGCCTTTGGACAGGGGGCCGGTTATAGCAATCAGCCCCAGCATTTT. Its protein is CAFGQGAGYSNQPQHF.